These 31 T cell receptor beta chains came from one sample sequenced in a study of siplizumab effects on memory and regulatory T cells. Some clones are missing from TCRdb's copy, which holds only in-frame ones; the method was immunoSEQ multiplex PCR. The sample lists 97,000 or so clones, about 93% seen once, with around 1.1% in the top ten. The sequenced sample consisted of CD4+ T cells sorted from blood. The receptors stem from a human donor in good health.

V usage is TRBV5-6 and J usage is TRBJ2-7; D might be TRBD1 or TRBD2, each matching 6 bases. V lost 1 base to trimming and J lost 5 bases, with 22 bases between them. CDR3 length equals 17 residues. Germline V gene sequence: CDR1 SGHDT, CDR2 YYEEEE. The DNA of the CDR3 is TGTGCCAGCAGCTTGTTTGTCGGACGATCGGGGGCCCACGAGCAGTACTTC. Its protein product is CASSLFVGRSGAHEQYF.

DNA for the CDR3: TGTGCCAGCAGTTCCAGCGGGACAGAAAAAAACACTGAAGCTTTCTTT. Its protein is CASSSSGTEKNTEAFF. V and J are TRBV7-3 and TRBJ1-1, with 7 bases that match TRBD1. Germline V gene lookup returns CDR1 SGHTA and CDR2 FQGTGA. CDR3 length: 16 residues. V was clipped by 6 bases and J by 2 bases; unmatched bases: 12.

The V gene is TRBV5-5, the J gene TRBJ1-5; 7 nucleotides agree with TRBD1. The V gene end was trimmed by 0 bases and the J gene end by 3 bases; junction bases not matched to a gene: 6. Germline loops: CDR1 SGHKS, CDR2 YYEKEE (reference sequence). This CDR3 is built from 16 residues. CDR3 region: CASSLGPQGVNQPQHF. CDR3 bases: TGTGCCAGCAGCTTGGGGCCGCAGGGGGTCAATCAGCCCCAGCATTTT.

The V and J genes are TRBV7-9 and TRBJ2-3; 7 bases line up with TRBD1. This CDR3 contains 18 residues. V was pared by 7 bases and J by 0 bases, with 16 bases of the junction left unmatched. The germline V gene has CDR1 SEHNR and CDR2 FQNEAQ (reference sequence). The CDR3 nucleotides are TGTGCCAGCAATTCATCTGGAACCGGGACAGCCAGCACAGATACGCAGTATTTT. It translates to CASNSSGTGTASTDTQYF.

V is TRBV4-1 and J is TRBJ2-7; TRBD2 matches 8 bases. This CDR3 comprises 15 residues. V lost 4 bases to trimming and J lost 2 bases; unmatched junction nucleotides: 7. Germline CDR1 reads MGHRA; CDR2 reads YSYEKL. The CDR3 nucleotides are TGCGCCAGCAGCCGACCGGGACTAGTCCCCTACGAGCAGTACTTC. This encodes CASSRPGLVPYEQYF.

V usage is TRBV10-2 and J usage is TRBJ2-7, with 7 bases lining up with TRBD1. Germline V gene lookup returns CDR1 WSHSY and CDR2 SAAADI. V lost 6 bases to trimming and J lost 0 bases; unmatched junction nucleotides: 8. This CDR3 has 15 amino acids. DNA of the CDR3: TGCGCCAGCAGAGAACTGACAGGGAGCTCCTACGAGCAGTACTTC. The encoded protein is CASRELTGSSYEQYF.

The chain recombines TRBV7-2 with TRBJ2-7; 14 bases align to TRBD2. V was clipped by 2 bases and J by 5 bases; unmatched bases: 11. Germline assignment: CDR1 SGHTA and CDR2 FQGNSA. The length of the CDR3 is 18 residues. CDR3 DNA: TGTGCCAGCAGCTTATGGGGGACTAGCGGGGGCGGCGGGAACGAGCAGTACTTC. This codes for CASSLWGTSGGGGNEQYF.

The chain couples TRBV5-1 to TRBJ1-4; a weak D match, TRBD1 (6 bases). This CDR3 comprises 14 residues. Germline lookup yields CDR1 SGHRS and CDR2 YFSETQ. The germline V and J ends were trimmed by 3 bases and 5 bases, with 11 bases remaining between them. CDR3 coding DNA: TGCGCCAGCAGCTCGGACAGTTTGAATGAAAAACTGTTTTTT. Protein product: CASSSDSLNEKLFF.

The gene calls are TRBV28 and TRBJ2-1, with D possibly TRBD1 on 5 matching bases. The CDR3 has 13 residues. Trimming took off 10 bases at V and 5 bases at J, with 15 bases between the two ends. The germline V gene encodes CDR1 MDHEN and CDR2 SYDVKM. The CDR3 region is CATFYRTNNEQFF. The CDR3 nucleotides read TGTGCCACTTTTTACAGGACGAACAATGAGCAGTTCTTC.

V is TRBV11-2 and J is TRBJ2-4; TRBD1 matches 11 bases. In germline, CDR1 is SGHAT, CDR2 FQNNGV. With V trimmed by 3 bases and J by 2 bases, 6 bases remained unmatched. The CDR3 is 17 amino acids. The CDR3 loop is CASSFPGTGGTKNIQYF. CDR3 coding DNA: TGTGCCAGCAGCTTCCCCGGGACAGGGGGGACCAAAAACATTCAGTACTTC.

This chain uses TRBV9 with TRBJ2-3, with D perhaps assigned TRBD1 or TRBD2 (5 bases each). This CDR3 region has 16 residues. The germline CDR1 and CDR2 sequences are SGDLS and YYNGEE. The V and J ends lost 0 bases and 3 bases respectively, with 14 bases between them. The CDR3 reads CASSVVFGGVTDTQYF. The CDR3 coding sequence is TGTGCCAGCAGCGTAGTGTTTGGGGGTGTGACAGATACGCAGTATTTT.

The chain couples TRBV25-1 to TRBJ2-7; tentatively, D is TRBD1 (6 bases). Trimming took 3 bases from V and 5 from J, leaving 11 bases between them. CDR1 is MGHDK and CDR2 is SYGVNS in the germline V gene. The CDR3 length is 13 residues. This CDR3 reads CASSDPRGNEQYF. The DNA for the CDR3 is TGTGCCAGCAGTGATCCCAGGGGCAACGAGCAGTACTTC.

The chain is built from TRBV11-2 and TRBJ2-2; 7 bases are a match to TRBD2. Germline lookup yields CDR1 SGHAT and CDR2 FQNNGV. J gave up 5 bases and V 2 bases, and 5 bases lay outside the gene matches. This CDR3 comprises 15 residues. CDR3 coding DNA: TGTGCCAGCAGCTTAAGCGGGACGGGGACCGGGGAGCTGTTTTTT. Protein sequence: CASSLSGTGTGELFF. The full variable domain, with the rest looked up from reference TRBV11-2 and TRBJ2-2, is EAGVAQSPRYKIIEKRQSVAFWCNPISGHATLYWYQQILGQGPKLLIQFQNNGVVDDSQLPKDRFSAERLKGVDSTLKIQPAKLEDSAVYLCASSLSGTGTGELFFGEGSRLTVL.

DNA of the CDR3: TGCGCCAGCAGCACGGACGGCTACGGGGGCGAGCAGTTCTTC. Translated, it gives CASSTDGYGGEQFF. The chain recombines TRBV5-1 with TRBJ2-1; tentatively, D is TRBD1 or TRBD2 (6 bases each). Germline CDR1 SGHRS, CDR2 YFSETQ. This CDR3 has 14 amino acids. With 4 bases removed from V and 10 bases from J, the gap between germline ends came to 18 bases. Full variable domain (outside the CDR3, taken from reference TRBV5-1 and TRBJ2-1): KAGVTQTPRYLIKTRGQQVTLSCSPISGHRSVSWYQQTPGQGLQFLFEYFSETQRNKGNFPGRFSGRQFSNSRSEMNVSTLELGDSALYLCASSTDGYGGEQFFGPGTRLTVL.

The J gene is TRBJ2-4, the V gene TRBV30; maybe TRBD2 (6 bases). The V gene's germline CDR1 is GTSNPN and CDR2 SVGIG (reference sequence). With 4 bases removed from V and 1 base from J, the gap between germline ends came to 17 bases. The CDR3 consists of 16 residues. The CDR3 region is CAWTPIGGMAKNIQYF. CDR3 sequence (DNA): TGTGCCTGGACCCCGATCGGGGGTATGGCCAAAAACATTCAGTACTTC.

The chain is built from TRBV6-6 and TRBJ1-4; D unresolved. The V gene's germline CDR1 is MNHNY and CDR2 SVGAGI (reference sequence). The CDR3 spans 13 residues. Trimming took off 2 bases at V and 5 bases at J, with 6 bases between the two ends. CDR3 region: CASSYRHNEKLFF. CDR3 nucleotide sequence: TGTGCCAGCAGTTACAGACACAATGAAAAACTGTTTTTT.

The genes are TRBV7-6 and TRBJ2-7; TRBD2 matches at 7 bases. The junction had 4 bases not matched to a gene; V was cut back by 3 bases and J by 2 bases. CDR3 length: 14 residues. CDR1 SGHVS and CDR2 FNYEAQ come from the germline V gene. CDR3 sequence: CASSFSAGAYEQYF. In DNA form, the CDR3 reads TGTGCCAGCAGCTTTAGCGCGGGGGCCTACGAGCAGTACTTC.

The chain links TRBV28 to TRBJ1-2; 7 bases agree with TRBD1. This CDR3 is built from 15 residues. With 2 bases clipped from V and 8 bases from J, the junction kept 11 bases outside the gene matches. Germline V gives CDR1 MDHEN, CDR2 SYDVKM. CDR3 amino acids: CASSLDVSAGGGYTF. CDR3 nucleotide sequence: TGTGCCAGCAGTTTAGATGTATCGGCAGGGGGAGGCTACACCTTC.

The chain combines TRBV28 with TRBJ2-4; 10 nucleotides line up with TRBD2. The trim removed 4 bases at V and 12 bases at J, leaving 6 bases unmatched. The CDR3 extends over 13 amino acids. CDR1 and CDR2 (germline): MDHEN, SYDVKM. CDR3 sequence: CASSSRLAGSQYF. CDR3 DNA: TGTGCCAGCAGTTCTCGACTAGCGGGTAGTCAGTACTTC.

The genes are TRBV18 and TRBJ2-7; D assignment may be TRBD1 or TRBD2 (5 bases each). The V end was cut by 5 bases, the J end by 2 bases, with 13 bases between. Germline values: CDR1 KGHSH, CDR2 LQKENI. CDR3 length: 14 amino acids. CDR3 in DNA: TGTGCCAGCTCAGGGACGGGCATCACCTACGAGCAGTACTTC. Protein sequence: CASSGTGITYEQYF. The complete variable domain, with remaining parts taken from reference TRBV18 and TRBJ2-7, reads NAGVMQNPRHLVRRRGQEARLRCSPMKGHSHVYWYRQLPEEGLKFMVYLQKENIIDESGMPKERFSAEFPKEGPSILRIQQVVRGDSAAYFCASSGTGITYEQYFGPGTRLTVT.

The chain recombines TRBV9 with TRBJ2-1, with D tentatively TRBD2 (6 bases). CDR1 SGDLS and CDR2 YYNGEE come from the germline V gene. The CDR3 has 15 residues. With 3 bases removed from V and 2 bases from J, the gap between germline ends came to 12 bases. The CDR3 DNA follows: TGTGCCAGCAGCGCCCGGGACTTACCCTACAATGAGCAGTTCTTC. It is translated as CASSARDLPYNEQFF.

DNA of the CDR3: TGCGCCAGCAGAACTGCGACAGGGACGGCCTACGAGCAGTACTTC. The encoded protein is CASRTATGTAYEQYF. The chain is built from TRBV4-1 and TRBJ2-7; the match to TRBD1 covers 7 bases. Germline V CDR1 and CDR2: MGHRA, YSYEKL. V lost 6 bases and J lost 2; bases outside the gene matches: 10. The CDR3 runs to 15 residues.

V gene TRBV28 combines with J gene TRBJ2-2, with 10 bases that match TRBD2. V trimming: 2 bases; J trimming: 4 bases; junction bases outside the gene matches: 13. The germline V gene encodes CDR1 MDHEN and CDR2 SYDVKM. CDR3 length equals 19 residues. In nucleotides, the CDR3 is TGTGCCAGCAGTTTACCGACAACTAGCGGGATGTTCGGCACCGGGGAGCTGTTTTTT. Translating it yields CASSLPTTSGMFGTGELFF.

The rearrangement uses TRBV7-2 and TRBJ2-5, with a tentative D call TRBD2 (6 bases). V was shortened by 1 base and J by 4 bases, with 7 bases between the two germline ends. CDR3 length: 13 residues. Germline CDR1 is SGHTA and CDR2 is FQGNSA. The CDR3 sequence is CASSLVGGETQYF. The DNA of the CDR3 is TGTGCCAGCAGCTTAGTCGGGGGAGAGACCCAGTACTTC.

This chain uses TRBV9 with TRBJ1-2; D is uncertain. The germline V and J ends were trimmed by 7 bases and 4 bases, with 17 bases remaining between them. The germline V gene has CDR1 SGDLS and CDR2 YYNGEE. The CDR3 covers 14 residues. The CDR3 reads CASSRAPGPYGYTF. The CDR3 DNA is TGTGCCAGCTCAAGGGCTCCAGGCCCCTATGGCTACACCTTC.

This rearrangement joins TRBV4-1 to TRBJ2-7; 8 bases are a match to TRBD2. CDR1 and CDR2 (germline): MGHRA, YSYEKL. The CDR3 is 16 amino acids. The ends lost 0 bases at V and 3 bases at J; junction bases unmatched: 7. The CDR3 nucleotides read TGCGCCAGCAGCCAAGAGGCGGGGGGTAGGGTCTACGAGCAGTACTTC. This codes for CASSQEAGGRVYEQYF.

V is TRBV7-3 and J is TRBJ2-2; D is uncertain. V lost 0 bases and J lost 4, with 9 bases in between. Germline CDR1 SGHTA, CDR2 FQGTGA. CDR3 length: 15 residues. CDR3 nucleotide sequence: TGTGCCAGCAGCTTAACCCAGGCCTCCACCGGGGAGCTGTTTTTT. It encodes CASSLTQASTGELFF.

The chain has TRBV6-5 and TRBJ1-1; no reliable D call. V was pared by 6 bases and J by 5 bases, with 19 bases between. Per germline, CDR1 MNHEY and CDR2 SVGAGI. The CDR3 extends over 15 amino acids. CDR3 amino acids: CASSPSPGSGTEAFF. CDR3 nucleotide sequence: TGTGCCAGCAGCCCGAGTCCGGGTTCTGGGACTGAAGCTTTCTTT.

The chain joins TRBV5-6 to TRBJ2-7; 8 positions match TRBD1. J was trimmed by 2 bases and V by 5 bases; bases with no gene match: 9. The germline gives CDR1 SGHDT, CDR2 YYEEEE. This CDR3 region has 15 residues. The CDR3 protein is CASSLVGQGTYEQYF. CDR3 DNA sequence: TGTGCCAGCAGTCTTGTTGGACAGGGAACCTACGAGCAGTACTTC.

The chain carries TRBV12-5 and TRBJ1-2; the D is unclear. CDR3 length: 16 amino acids. The germline V gene has CDR1 LGHNT and CDR2 FRNRAP. The V end lost 1 base, the J end lost 8 bases, and 20 bases lay between the germline ends. CDR3 DNA sequence: TGTGCTAGTGGTTTGGCCCCGACGGTCGCATTAGACGGCTACACCTTC. The encoded protein is CASGLAPTVALDGYTF.

The count of this clone is one. The genes are TRBV2 and TRBJ2-5, with D perhaps TRBD1 or TRBD2 (8 bases each). This CDR3 spans 17 amino acids. Germline values: CDR1 SNHLY, CDR2 FYNNEI. The V and J ends lost 0 bases and 5 bases respectively, with 19 bases between them. The DNA of the CDR3 is TGTGCCAGCAGTGAAGCTCTCAGGGGGCGCGGGGGGGAGACCCAGTACTTC. This translates into CASSEALRGRGGETQYF.